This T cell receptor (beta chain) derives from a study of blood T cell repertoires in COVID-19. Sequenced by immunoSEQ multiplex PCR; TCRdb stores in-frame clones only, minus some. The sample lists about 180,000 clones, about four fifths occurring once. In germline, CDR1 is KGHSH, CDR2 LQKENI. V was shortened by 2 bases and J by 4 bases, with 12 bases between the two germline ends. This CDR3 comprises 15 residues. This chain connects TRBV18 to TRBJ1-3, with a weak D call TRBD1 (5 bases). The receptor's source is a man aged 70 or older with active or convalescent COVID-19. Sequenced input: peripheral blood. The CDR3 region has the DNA TGTGCCAGCTCACCATCGGGGGGTTCCGGAAACACCATATATTTT. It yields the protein CASSPSGGSGNTIYF. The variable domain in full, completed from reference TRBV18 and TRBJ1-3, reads NAGVMQNPRHLVRRRGQEARLRCSPMKGHSHVYWYRQLPEEGLKFMVYLQKENIIDESGMPKERFSAEFPKEGPSILRIQQVVRGDSAAYFCASSPSGGSGNTIYFGEGSWLTVV.